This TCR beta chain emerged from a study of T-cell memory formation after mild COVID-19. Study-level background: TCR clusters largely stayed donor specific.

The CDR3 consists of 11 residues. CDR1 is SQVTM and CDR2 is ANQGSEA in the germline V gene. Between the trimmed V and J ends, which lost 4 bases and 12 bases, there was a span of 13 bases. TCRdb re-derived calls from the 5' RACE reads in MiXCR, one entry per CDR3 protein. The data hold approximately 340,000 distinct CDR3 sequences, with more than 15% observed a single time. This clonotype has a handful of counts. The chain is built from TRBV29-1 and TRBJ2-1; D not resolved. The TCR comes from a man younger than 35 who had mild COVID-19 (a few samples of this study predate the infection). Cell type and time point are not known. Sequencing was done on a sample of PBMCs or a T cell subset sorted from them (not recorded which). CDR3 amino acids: CSVGIFGVQFF. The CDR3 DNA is TGCAGCGTTGGCATCTTCGGTGTGCAGTTCTTC.